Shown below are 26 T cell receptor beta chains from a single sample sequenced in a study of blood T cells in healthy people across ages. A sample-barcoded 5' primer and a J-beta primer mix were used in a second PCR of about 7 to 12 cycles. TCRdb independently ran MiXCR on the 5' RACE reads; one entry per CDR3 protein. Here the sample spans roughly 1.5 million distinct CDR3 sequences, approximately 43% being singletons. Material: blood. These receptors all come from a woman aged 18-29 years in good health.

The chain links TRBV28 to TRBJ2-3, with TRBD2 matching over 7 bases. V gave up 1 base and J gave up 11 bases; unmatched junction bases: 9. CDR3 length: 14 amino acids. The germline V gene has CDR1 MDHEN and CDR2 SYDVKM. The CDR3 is CASSLSRLAGRQYF. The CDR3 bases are TGTGCCAGCAGTTTATCCCGACTAGCTGGGCGGCAGTATTTT.

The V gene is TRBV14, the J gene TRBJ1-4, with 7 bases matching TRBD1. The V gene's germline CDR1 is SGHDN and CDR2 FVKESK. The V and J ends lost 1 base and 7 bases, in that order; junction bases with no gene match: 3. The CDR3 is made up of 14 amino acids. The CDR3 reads CASSQGRQGEKLFF. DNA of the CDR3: TGTGCCAGCAGCCAAGGAAGACAGGGTGAAAAACTGTTTTTT.

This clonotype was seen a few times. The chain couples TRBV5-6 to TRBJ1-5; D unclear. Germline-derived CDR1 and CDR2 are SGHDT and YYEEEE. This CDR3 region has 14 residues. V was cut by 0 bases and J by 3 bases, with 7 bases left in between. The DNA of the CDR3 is TGTGCCAGCAGCTTGGTGGGTAACAATCAGCCCCAGCATTTT. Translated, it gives CASSLVGNNQPQHF.

The CDR3 sequence: CSARGAAGNTIYF. In nucleotides, the CDR3 is TGCAGTGCTAGGGGGGCTGCTGGAAACACCATATATTTT. The V and J genes are TRBV20-1 and TRBJ1-3; perhaps TRBD1 as D (6 bases). V lost 3 bases and J 2 bases, leaving 8 bases between the germline ends. The CDR3 is made up of 13 amino acids. Germline loops: CDR1 DFQATT, CDR2 SNEGSKA (reference sequence).

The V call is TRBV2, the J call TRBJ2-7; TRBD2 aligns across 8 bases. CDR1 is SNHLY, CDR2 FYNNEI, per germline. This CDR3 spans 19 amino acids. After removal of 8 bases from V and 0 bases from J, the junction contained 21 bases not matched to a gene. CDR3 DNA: TGTGCCAGCTCCGAATCGGGAATTCTGGCGGGAGGAGTCTCCTACGAGCAGTACTTC. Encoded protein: CASSESGILAGGVSYEQYF.

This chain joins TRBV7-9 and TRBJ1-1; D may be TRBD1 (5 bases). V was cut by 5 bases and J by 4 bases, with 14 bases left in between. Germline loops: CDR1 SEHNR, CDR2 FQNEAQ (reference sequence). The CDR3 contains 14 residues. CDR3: CASSQGMGGTEAFF. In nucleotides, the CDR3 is TGTGCCAGCAGCCAAGGGATGGGGGGCACTGAAGCTTTCTTT.

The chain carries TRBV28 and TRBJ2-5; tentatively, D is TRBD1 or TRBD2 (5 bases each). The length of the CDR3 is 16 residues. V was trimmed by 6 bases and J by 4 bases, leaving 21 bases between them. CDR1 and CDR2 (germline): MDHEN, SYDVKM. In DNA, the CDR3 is TGTGCCAGCAGGAAAGGTGTTGGGACGATAGGAGAGACCCAGTACTTC. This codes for CASRKGVGTIGETQYF.

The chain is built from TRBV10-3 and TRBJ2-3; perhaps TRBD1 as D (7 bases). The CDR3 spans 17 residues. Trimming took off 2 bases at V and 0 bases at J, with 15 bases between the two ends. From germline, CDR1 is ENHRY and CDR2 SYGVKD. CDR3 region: CAISEPQGGTSTDTQYF. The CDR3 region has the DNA TGTGCCATCAGTGAGCCGCAGGGGGGTACTAGCACAGATACGCAGTATTTT.

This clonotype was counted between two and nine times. CDR3 nucleotide sequence: TGTGCCAGCCGACCAAGGGGTAACTATGGCTACACCTTC. Protein: CASRPRGNYGYTF. V gene TRBV11-2 combines with J gene TRBJ1-2; maybe TRBD1 (5 bases). Trimming took off 8 bases at V and 1 base at J, with 11 bases between the two ends. The CDR3 totals 13 residues. The germline gives CDR1 SGHAT, CDR2 FQNNGV.

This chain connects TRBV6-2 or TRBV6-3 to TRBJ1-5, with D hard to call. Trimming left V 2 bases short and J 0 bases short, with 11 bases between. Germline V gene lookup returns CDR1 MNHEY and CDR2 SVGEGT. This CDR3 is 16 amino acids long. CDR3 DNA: TGTGCCAGCAGTTACAGGACCGAATATAGCAATCAGCCCCAGCATTTT. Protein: CASSYRTEYSNQPQHF.

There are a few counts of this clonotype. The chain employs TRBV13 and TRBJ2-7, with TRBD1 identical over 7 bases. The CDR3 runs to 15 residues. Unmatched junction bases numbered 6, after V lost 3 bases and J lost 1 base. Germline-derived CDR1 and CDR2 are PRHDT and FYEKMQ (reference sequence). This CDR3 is CASSFEQGLSYEQYF. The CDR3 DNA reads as TGTGCCAGCAGCTTTGAACAGGGGCTTTCCTACGAGCAGTACTTC.

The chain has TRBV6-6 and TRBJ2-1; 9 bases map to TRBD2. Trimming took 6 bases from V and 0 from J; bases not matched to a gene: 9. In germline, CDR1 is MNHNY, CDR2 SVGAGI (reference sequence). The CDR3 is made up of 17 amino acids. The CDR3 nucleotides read TGTGCCAGCAGCAAGGCTAGCGGGACCAGCTCCTACAATGAGCAGTTCTTC. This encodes CASSKASGTSSYNEQFF.

CDR3 region: CSAIRVYNEQFF. The DNA for the CDR3 is TGCAGTGCTATCCGTGTCTACAATGAGCAGTTCTTC. The chain links TRBV20-1 to TRBJ2-1; D is ambiguous. Trimming removed 4 bases from V and 3 bases from J, with 7 bases in between. Germline V gene lookup returns CDR1 DFQATT and CDR2 SNEGSKA (reference sequence). The length of the CDR3 is 12 residues.

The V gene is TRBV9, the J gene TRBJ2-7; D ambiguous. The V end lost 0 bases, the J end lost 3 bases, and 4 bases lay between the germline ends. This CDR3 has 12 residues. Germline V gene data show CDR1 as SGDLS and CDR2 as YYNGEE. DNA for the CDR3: TGTGCCAGCAGCGTAGACGACTACGAGCAGTACTTC. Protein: CASSVDDYEQYF.

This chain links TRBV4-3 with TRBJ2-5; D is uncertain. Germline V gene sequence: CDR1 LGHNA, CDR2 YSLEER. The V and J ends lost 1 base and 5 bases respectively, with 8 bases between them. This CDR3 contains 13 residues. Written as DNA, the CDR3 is TGCGCCAGCAGCCAAGCCCCTTTTGAGACCCAGTACTTC. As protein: CASSQAPFETQYF.

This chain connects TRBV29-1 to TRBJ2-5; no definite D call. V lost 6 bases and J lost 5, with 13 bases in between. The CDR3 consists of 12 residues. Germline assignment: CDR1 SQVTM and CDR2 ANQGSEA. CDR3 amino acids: CSVPRPGETQYF. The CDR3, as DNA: TGCAGCGTCCCGCGGCCTGGGGAGACCCAGTACTTC.

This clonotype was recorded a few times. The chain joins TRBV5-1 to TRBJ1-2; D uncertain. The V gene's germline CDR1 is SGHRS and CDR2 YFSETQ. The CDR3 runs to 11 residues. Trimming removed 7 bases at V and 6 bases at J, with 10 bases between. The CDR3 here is CASGEEHGYTF. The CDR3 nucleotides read TGCGCCAGCGGGGAGGAACATGGCTACACCTTC.

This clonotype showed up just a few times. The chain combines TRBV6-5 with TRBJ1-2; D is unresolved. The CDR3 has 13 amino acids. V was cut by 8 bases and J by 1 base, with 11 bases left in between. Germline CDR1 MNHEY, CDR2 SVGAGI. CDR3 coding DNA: TGTGCCAGCCTAAACAGTGATAACTATGGCTACACCTTC. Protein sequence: CASLNSDNYGYTF.

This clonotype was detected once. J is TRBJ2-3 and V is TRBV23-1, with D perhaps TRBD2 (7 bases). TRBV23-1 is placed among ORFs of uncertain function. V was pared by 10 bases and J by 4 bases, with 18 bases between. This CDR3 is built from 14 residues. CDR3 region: CAIPPGGPSDTQYF. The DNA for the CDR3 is TGCGCCATCCCCCCCGGGGGGCCCTCAGATACGCAGTATTTT.

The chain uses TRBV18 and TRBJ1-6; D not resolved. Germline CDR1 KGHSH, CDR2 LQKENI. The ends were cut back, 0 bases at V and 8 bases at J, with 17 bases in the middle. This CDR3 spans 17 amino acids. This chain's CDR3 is CASSPPTASFLDSPLHF. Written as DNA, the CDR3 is TGTGCCAGCTCACCACCAACAGCCTCCTTTCTCGATTCACCCCTCCACTTT.

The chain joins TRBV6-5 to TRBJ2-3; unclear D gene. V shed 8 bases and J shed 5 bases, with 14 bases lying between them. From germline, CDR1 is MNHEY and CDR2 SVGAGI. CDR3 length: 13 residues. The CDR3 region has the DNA TGTGCCAGCGGGTTTTCAGCCTTAGATACGCAGTATTTT. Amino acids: CASGFSALDTQYF.

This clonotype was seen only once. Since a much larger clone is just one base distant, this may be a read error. DNA for the CDR3: TGTGCCAGCAGCCAGGGATCCGGTAATGAGCAGTACTTC. It yields the protein CASSQGSGNEQYF. The chain links TRBV6-5 to TRBJ2-5; D is possibly TRBD1 (5 bases). Trimming removed 6 bases at V and 11 bases at J, with 19 bases between. The CDR3 length is 13 residues. Per the germline V gene, CDR1 is MNHEY and CDR2 is SVGAGI.

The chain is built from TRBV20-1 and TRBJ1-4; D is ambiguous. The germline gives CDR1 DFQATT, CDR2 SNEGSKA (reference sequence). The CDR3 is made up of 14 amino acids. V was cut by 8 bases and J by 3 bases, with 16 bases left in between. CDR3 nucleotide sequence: TGCAGTATATGGCGGTCCTCGGCTAATGAAAAACTGTTTTTT. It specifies CSIWRSSANEKLFF.

The CDR3 nucleotides are TGTGCCACCAGTGATATAGAGCAGTTCTTC. Its translation: CATSDIEQFF. The chain links TRBV24-1 to TRBJ2-1, with D unresolved. Germline CDR1 is KGHDR and CDR2 is SFDVKD. The CDR3 has 10 amino acids. V gave up 3 bases and J gave up 10 bases, with 3 bases separating them.

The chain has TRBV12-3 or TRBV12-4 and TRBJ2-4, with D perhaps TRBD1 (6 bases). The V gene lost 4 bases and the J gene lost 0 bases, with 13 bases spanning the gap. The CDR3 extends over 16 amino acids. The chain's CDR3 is CASSSAGVIAKNIQYF. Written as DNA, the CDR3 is TGTGCCAGCAGTTCAGCAGGGGTAATAGCCAAAAACATTCAGTACTTC.

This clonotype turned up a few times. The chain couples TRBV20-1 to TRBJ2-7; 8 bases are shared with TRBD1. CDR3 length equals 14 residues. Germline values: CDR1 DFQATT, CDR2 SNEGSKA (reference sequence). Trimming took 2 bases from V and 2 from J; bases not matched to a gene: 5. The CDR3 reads CSARRGQAPYEQYF. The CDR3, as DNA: TGCAGTGCTAGAAGGGGACAGGCCCCCTACGAGCAGTACTTC.